The 9 T cell receptor beta chains presented below share a single source sample, sequenced in a study of early T cells in non-severe SARS-CoV-2 infection. Each CDR3 protein gets one entry after TCRdb re-called the 5' RACE reads with MiXCR. The sample yields over 80,000 distinct CDR3 sequences, around 12% seen once. The sample was whole blood, taken at baseline. Receptor source: an adult who was a healthcare worker with PCR-confirmed SARS-CoV-2 infection or an uninfected control (not recorded which).

The chain has TRBV4-1 and TRBJ1-6; tentative D call: TRBD1 (6 bases). Germline-derived CDR1 and CDR2 are MGHRA and YSYEKL. This CDR3 contains 15 residues. V lost 6 bases to trimming and J lost 5 bases, with 14 bases between them. CDR3 protein: CASRKQGRDNSPLHF. In DNA, the CDR3 is TGCGCCAGCAGAAAACAGGGTAGAGATAATTCACCCCTCCACTTT.

The chain combines TRBV6-6 with TRBJ1-1; D is uncertain. The CDR3 covers 15 residues. Germline V gene sequence: CDR1 MNHNY, CDR2 SVGAGI (reference sequence). Trimming stripped 2 bases from V and 0 bases from J, with 10 bases between. The CDR3 DNA sequence: TGTGCCAGCAGTTACCACGGAGGAATGAACACTGAAGCTTTCTTT. This sequence encodes CASSYHGGMNTEAFF.

This clonotype was counted many times. This chain joins TRBV3-1 and TRBJ2-1; D possibly uses TRBD1 or TRBD2 (6 bases each). The CDR3 is made up of 14 amino acids. Trimming cost V 4 bases and J 7 bases, with 14 bases left between them. CDR1 and CDR2 from the germline V gene are LGHDT and YNNKEL (reference sequence). The CDR3 loop is CASSRTAGENEQFF. CDR3 bases: TGTGCCAGCAGCCGGACAGCGGGCGAGAATGAGCAGTTCTTC.

This clonotype has a count of ten or more. The genes are TRBV24-1 and TRBJ2-1, with D unclear. The germline V gene encodes CDR1 KGHDR and CDR2 SFDVKD. Trimming removed 4 bases at V and 7 bases at J, with 19 bases between. This CDR3 contains 16 residues. CDR3 loop: CATSDSGPRAPNEQFF. CDR3 bases: TGTGCCACCAGTGACTCCGGGCCCCGAGCCCCTAATGAGCAGTTCTTC.

The chain links TRBV10-3 to TRBJ2-4; 10 bases agree with TRBD1. The CDR3 sequence is 16 residues long. The V gene end was trimmed by 2 bases and the J gene end by 7 bases; junction bases not matched to a gene: 8. Germline assignment: CDR1 ENHRY and CDR2 SYGVKD. The CDR3 here is CAISEHLDRGPNIQYF. The DNA for the CDR3 is TGTGCCATCAGTGAGCATCTAGACAGGGGGCCGAACATTCAGTACTTC.

The table lists this clonotype with many counts. The chain employs TRBV21-1 and TRBJ1-5; the DNA was not compared with TRBD1, the D call given in the table. TRBV21-1 is a pseudogene segment. The CDR3 is made up of 19 amino acids. The CDR3 nucleotides read TGTGCCAGCAGCAAAGGTACCTTAAGAGGGACAGAGAAACATCAGCCCCAGCATTTT. Translating gives CASSKGTLRGTEKHQPQHF.

V is TRBV19 and J is TRBJ1-2; D possibly corresponds to TRBD1 (5 bases). The germline CDR1 and CDR2 sequences are LNHDA and SQIVND (reference sequence). V lost 3 bases and J lost 2, with 13 bases in between. CDR3 size: 15 residues. CDR3 sequence reads: CASSIFGGYNYGYTF. The CDR3 DNA sequence: TGTGCCAGTAGTATTTTCGGGGGATACAACTATGGCTACACCTTC. Full variable domain (outside the CDR3, taken from reference TRBV19 and TRBJ1-2): DGGITQSPKYLFRKEGQNVTLSCEQNLNHDAMYWYRQDPGQGLRLIYYSQIVNDFQKGDIAEGYSVSREKKESFPLTVTSAQKNPTAFYLCASSIFGGYNYGYTFGSGTRLTVV.

This clonotype has only a few counts. V usage is TRBV7-6 and J usage is TRBJ2-5; possibly TRBD1 or TRBD2 for D (6 bases each). The CDR3 spans 15 residues. Germline V lookup: CDR1 SGHVS, CDR2 FNYEAQ. Trimming left V 4 bases short and J 1 base short, with 13 bases between. DNA for the CDR3: TGTGCCAGCAGCTGGGAGAAGGGGGGCCAAGAGACCCAGTACTTC. The encoded protein is CASSWEKGGQETQYF. Full variable domain (outside the CDR3, taken from reference TRBV7-6 and TRBJ2-5): GAGVSQSPRYKVTKRGQDVALRCDPISGHVSLYWYRQALGQGPEFLTYFNYEAQQDKSGLPNDRFSAERPEGSISTLTIQRTEQRDSAMYRCASSWEKGGQETQYFGPGTRLLVL.

This clonotype has only a few counts. The V gene is TRBV18, the J gene TRBJ2-5; D remains unclear. Germline-derived CDR1 and CDR2 are KGHSH and LQKENI. V was trimmed by 3 bases and J by 2 bases, leaving 13 bases between them. The CDR3 has 15 residues. The CDR3 sequence: CASSPSLGSQETQYF. The CDR3 bases are TGTGCCAGCTCACCTTCTTTAGGGTCGCAAGAGACCCAGTACTTC.